Below are 10 T cell receptor beta chains sequenced from a single sample in a study of cytomegalovirus exposure and HLA in healthy donors (dated by TCRdb to about 2017). The library was built by means of the immunoSEQ multiplex PCR assay. The multiplex PCR relied on a mix of 60 forward primers for TCR Vbeta segments and 13 reverse primers for TCR Jbeta segments. TCRdb took this table from immuneACCESS and kept in-frame rearrangements with V and J called. Such tables lack part of the clones; where checked against another copy, unresolved V genes explain under half of the gap, and the rest is unexplained. For this sample, the table gives about 200,000 clones. The ten largest account for about 1% of the sample. Sample: PBMCs. The receptor set was obtained from a woman in her twenties or thirties in good health and CMV-seropositive.

The J gene is TRBJ1-1, the V gene TRBV18, with unresolved D. The germline V gene encodes CDR1 KGHSH and CDR2 LQKENI. The CDR3 runs 14 residues. V lost 0 bases to trimming and J lost 7 bases, with 12 bases between them. CDR3 DNA sequence: TGTGCCAGCTCACCACCCAGGTACAGCGGTGAAGCTTTCTTT. This translates into CASSPPRYSGEAFF.

The chain has TRBV2 and TRBJ2-2; maybe TRBD1 (6 bases). The V gene lost 4 bases and the J gene lost 1 base, with 16 bases spanning the gap. The CDR3 runs 17 residues. Germline CDR1 SNHLY, CDR2 FYNNEI. The CDR3 region is CASSGGQQYMNTGELFF. CDR3 nucleotide sequence: TGTGCCAGCAGTGGAGGACAGCAGTATATGAACACCGGGGAGCTGTTTTTT. Full variable domain (remainder filled in from reference TRBV2 and TRBJ2-2): EPEVTQTPSHQVTQMGQEVILRCVPISNHLYFYWYRQILGQKVEFLVSFYNNEISEKSEIFDDQFSVERPDGSNFTLKIRSTKLEDSAMYFCASSGGQQYMNTGELFFGEGSRLTVL.

The CDR3 loop reads CASSPGDQGLAPWYEQYF. DNA of the CDR3: TGCGCCAGCAGCCCAGGGGACCAAGGACTAGCCCCCTGGTACGAGCAGTACTTC. The V gene is TRBV4-1, the J gene TRBJ2-7; 8 bases fit TRBD2. V lost 4 bases, J lost 4 bases, and 18 bases stayed unmatched. CDR1 is MGHRA and CDR2 is YSYEKL in the germline V gene. CDR3 length: 18 residues.

This sequence joins TRBV2 and TRBJ2-5, with 16 bases lining up with TRBD2. Trimming at V came to 6 bases and at J to 4 bases, leaving 5 bases not matched to a gene. Germline V gene sequence: CDR1 SNHLY, CDR2 FYNNEI. The CDR3 spans 16 residues. The CDR3 bases are TGTGCCAGCAGCCAAGGGACTAGCGGGAGGGGAGAGACCCAGTACTTC. Protein product: CASSQGTSGRGETQYF.

J is TRBJ2-5 and V is TRBV6-5, with 8 bases identical to TRBD1. The J call may be in error: the DNA end matches TRBJ2-7 better. Germline-derived CDR1 and CDR2 are MNHEY and SVGAGI. This CDR3 contains 13 residues. The CDR3 spells CASSYGTGYEQYF. The CDR3 bases are TGTGCCAGCAGTTACGGGACAGGCTACGAGCAGTACTTC.

The chain combines TRBV19 with TRBJ1-5; D gene unclear. This CDR3 region has 14 residues. CDR1 and CDR2 from the germline V gene are LNHDA and SQIVND (reference sequence). Trimming left V 7 bases short and J 0 bases short, with 10 bases between. The CDR3: CASNYGSSNQPQHF. For the CDR3, the DNA is TGTGCCAGTAACTATGGGAGTAGCAATCAGCCCCAGCATTTT.

Written as DNA, the CDR3 is TGCGCCAGCAGCTTGGGACAGGGTAGCTATGTGACCACTGAAGCTTTCTTT. Protein product: CASSLGQGSYVTTEAFF. The rearrangement links TRBV5-1 to TRBJ1-1, with 7 bases aligning to TRBD1. The CDR3 has 17 amino acids. Germline CDR1 reads SGHRS; CDR2 reads YFSETQ. Trimming removed 0 bases from V and 4 bases from J; junction bases left unmatched: 12.

CDR3 sequence (DNA): TGTGCCAGCAGTTACTCGCGTCAGGGGGTAGAAAAACTGTTTTTT. Translating gives CASSYSRQGVEKLFF. The chain links TRBV6-5 to TRBJ1-4; the match to TRBD1 covers 7 bases. Germline V CDR1 and CDR2: MNHEY, SVGAGI. CDR3 length: 15 amino acids. J gave up 8 bases and V 0 bases, and 6 bases lay outside the gene matches.

The V and J genes are TRBV2 and TRBJ2-3; TRBD2 matches 12 bases. J lost 5 bases, V lost 6 bases, and 3 bases had no gene match. CDR1 and CDR2 from the germline V gene are SNHLY and FYNNEI. This CDR3 has 14 residues. CDR3: CASRPTSGGDTQYF. The CDR3 region has the DNA TGTGCCAGCAGGCCGACTAGCGGGGGAGATACGCAGTATTTT.

This rearrangement joins TRBV10-3 to TRBJ2-1, with 10 bases lining up with TRBD2. The V gene's germline CDR1 is ENHRY and CDR2 SYGVKD. The CDR3 loop spans 16 amino acids. J lost 0 bases, V lost 6 bases, and 5 bases had no gene match. The CDR3 bases are TGTGCCATCAGCCTATCTAGCGGGAGCTCCTACAATGAGCAGTTCTTC. Residues: CAISLSSGSSYNEQFF.